This TCR beta chain was captured by sequencing in a study of blood T cell repertoires in COVID-19. In its sample, this clone was seen once. The same CDR3 can be traced to other DNA sequences in this sample. This CDR3 comprises 14 residues. Germline CDR1 and CDR2: SGHRS and YFSETQ. V was pared by 0 bases and J by 4 bases, with 10 bases between. In the authors' methods: The authors estimated nucleated cell counts from reference gene primer amplification. The assay was immunoSEQ multiplex PCR, and TCRdb's table has in-frame clones only and misses some. That table furnishes V, J and clone size, whereas the DNA furnished D and trimming. The top ten hold about 2.3% of the sample, which has fewer than 350,000 clones, less than 85% seen once. Those enrolled, adults aged roughly 18 to 95 years, came from 25 or so US areas. Clinical history reported by participants formed the basis on which cohorts were assigned. Recovery meant two consecutive negative NP/OP PCR tests, professional clearance, or resolved symptoms.

Sequencing used PBMCs or T cells enriched from blood (not recorded which). V is TRBV5-1 and J is TRBJ1-2, with D maybe TRBD1 (6 bases). This receptor was obtained from a woman in her 50s who had recovered from COVID-19. CDR3 coding DNA: TGCGCCAGCAGCTTGGGACAGGAGATCTATGGCTACACCTTC. Encoded protein: CASSLGQEIYGYTF.